These 25 T cell receptor beta chains originate from one sample sequenced in a study of cytomegalovirus exposure and HLA in healthy donors. Clones were read by immunoSEQ multiplex PCR, and TCRdb kept only the in-frame ones, dropping some. The sample includes a few hundred thousand clones, around 87% of them seen just once. Sample: PBMCs. The source of these receptors is a woman between 18 and 30 years old in good health and CMV-seronegative.

This chain uses TRBV27 with TRBJ2-7; 13 bases fit TRBD2. The trim removed 6 bases at V and 1 base at J, leaving 0 bases unmatched. This CDR3 contains 14 residues. Germline V gene data show CDR1 as MNHEY and CDR2 as SMNVEV (reference sequence). In nucleotides, the CDR3 is TGTGCCAGCAGGGGACTAGCGGGGTCCTACGAGCAGTACTTC. This codes for CASRGLAGSYEQYF.

In its sample, this clone was seen once. The chain joins TRBV30 to TRBJ1-1, with 7 bases identical to TRBD1. J lost 2 bases, V lost 6 bases, and 3 bases had no gene match. The CDR3 length is 12 residues. Germline CDR1 reads GTSNPN; CDR2 reads SVGIG (reference sequence). CDR3 in amino acids: CACYRGNTEAFF. The CDR3 DNA follows: TGTGCCTGCTACAGGGGCAACACTGAAGCTTTCTTT. The entire variable domain, with the rest obtained from reference TRBV30 and TRBJ1-1, is as follows: SQTIHQWPATLVQPVGSPLSLECTVEGTSNPNLYWYRQAAGRGLQLLFYSVGIGQISSEVPQNLSASRPQDRQFILSSKKLLLSDSGFYLCACYRGNTEAFFGQGTRLTVV.

The rearrangement joins TRBV2 to TRBJ1-1; 7 bases align to TRBD1. Germline CDR1 SNHLY, CDR2 FYNNEI. There are 12 residues in the CDR3. V lost 8 bases and J lost 6; bases outside the gene matches: 6. The CDR3 DNA reads TGTGCCAGCGGGACAGTTCGGGCTGAAGCTTTCTTT. It specifies CASGTVRAEAFF.

This clone was picked up a small number of times. The chain couples TRBV7-6 to TRBJ2-6, with a possible D match to TRBD1 (7 bases). In germline, CDR1 is SGHVS, CDR2 FNYEAQ. CDR3 length: 19 amino acids. Trimming removed 2 bases from V and 0 bases from J, with 17 bases in between. CDR3 bases: TGTGCCAGCAGCTTAAGGGGGGACAGATTGGGCTCTGGGGCCAACGTCCTGACTTTC. Amino acids: CASSLRGDRLGSGANVLTF.

The V call is TRBV6-5, the J call TRBJ2-1; tentative D call: TRBD1 (5 bases). Germline lookup yields CDR1 MNHEY and CDR2 SVGAGI. Trimming left V 6 bases short and J 9 bases short, with 9 bases between. This CDR3 has 11 residues. The DNA for the CDR3 is TGTGCCAGCAGCCAGGGTAGTGAGCAGTTCTTC. It translates to CASSQGSEQFF.

V usage is TRBV19 and J usage is TRBJ2-7; 7 bases match TRBD1. This CDR3 has 14 residues. J lost 3 bases, V lost 5 bases, and 7 bases had no gene match. In germline, CDR1 is LNHDA, CDR2 SQIVND (reference sequence). Here the CDR3 DNA reads TGTGCCAGTAGTCCGGAAGGACAGGTCTACGAGCAGTACTTC. The encoded protein is CASSPEGQVYEQYF.

V and J are TRBV5-1 and TRBJ2-5, with TRBD2 matching 7 bases. The CDR3 is made up of 14 amino acids. Germline CDR1 SGHRS, CDR2 YFSETQ. Germline trimming cut 3 bases from V and 2 bases from J; bases unmatched to any gene: 4. The CDR3 protein is CASSSPGLQETQYF. CDR3 DNA: TGCGCCAGCAGCTCGCCGGGACTACAAGAGACCCAGTACTTC. The full variable domain, in which reference TRBV5-1 and TRBJ2-5 provide the parts outside the CDR3, is KAGVTQTPRYLIKTRGQQVTLSCSPISGHRSVSWYQQTPGQGLQFLFEYFSETQRNKGNFPGRFSGRQFSNSRSEMNVSTLELGDSALYLCASSSPGLQETQYFGPGTRLLVL.

This clone has more than one count but fewer than ten. For the CDR3, the DNA is TGTGCCAGCAGCTTGGGGACTAGGCAGCAGTTCTTC. It yields the protein CASSLGTRQQFF. The chain joins TRBV5-6 to TRBJ2-1; 7 nucleotides align to TRBD2. The CDR3 runs to 12 residues. Germline V gene lookup returns CDR1 SGHDT and CDR2 YYEEEE. Germline trimming cut 0 bases from V and 11 bases from J; bases unmatched to any gene: 2.

This sequence joins TRBV2 and TRBJ1-4; D call uncertain. CDR3 size: 13 residues. Per the germline V gene, CDR1 is SNHLY and CDR2 is FYNNEI. V was clipped by 7 bases and J by 5 bases, with 11 bases between them. CDR3 sequence: CASNRDTNEKLFF. The DNA of the CDR3 is TGTGCCAGCAACCGGGATACCAATGAAAAACTGTTTTTT.

V usage is TRBV27 and J usage is TRBJ2-5; 11 nucleotides agree with TRBD1. Germline lookup yields CDR1 MNHEY and CDR2 SMNVEV (reference sequence). The CDR3 totals 14 residues. J gave up 5 bases and V 6 bases, and 5 bases lay outside the gene matches. The CDR3 sequence is CASRDRGLGETQYF. The CDR3 DNA reads TGTGCCAGCAGGGACAGGGGGCTGGGGGAGACCCAGTACTTC.

This clone was recorded only once. The J gene is TRBJ2-3, the V gene TRBV7-3; 11 bases are a match to TRBD2. CDR3 size: 18 residues. Per the germline V gene, CDR1 is SGHTA and CDR2 is FQGTGA. After removal of 5 bases from V and 0 bases from J, the junction contained 10 bases not matched to a gene. The CDR3 is CASSRKTSGVTSTDTQYF. The DNA for the CDR3 is TGTGCCAGCAGCCGCAAGACTAGCGGGGTAACTAGCACAGATACGCAGTATTTT. The whole variable domain, filled in from reference TRBV7-3 and TRBJ2-3, reads GAGVSQTPSNKVTEKGKYVELRCDPISGHTALYWYRQSLGQGPEFLIYFQGTGAADDSGLPNDRFFAVRPEGSVSTLKIQRTERGDSAVYLCASSRKTSGVTSTDTQYFGPGTRLTVL.

V usage is TRBV28 and J usage is TRBJ2-7; maybe TRBD1 (6 bases). CDR3 length: 13 residues. Trimming removed 7 bases at V and 2 bases at J, with 12 bases between. CDR1 is MDHEN, CDR2 SYDVKM, per germline. CDR3 sequence: CASNLGTPYEQYF. In nucleotides, the CDR3 is TGTGCCAGCAACCTCGGGACACCCTACGAGCAGTACTTC.

This clone was seen once. This chain joins TRBV28 and TRBJ2-3; 7 bases map to TRBD1. V shed 10 bases, J shed 2 bases, and the junction held 6 bases outside the gene matches. This CDR3 has 13 amino acids. Germline V CDR1 and CDR2: MDHEN, SYDVKM. The chain's CDR3 is CANKGQNTDTQYF. CDR3 DNA sequence: TGTGCCAACAAGGGACAGAACACAGATACGCAGTATTTT.

The chain links TRBV7-9 to TRBJ2-3; 10 bases align to TRBD2. Germline CDR1 and CDR2: SEHNR and FQNEAQ (reference sequence). V was clipped by 2 bases and J by 8 bases; unmatched bases: 13. The CDR3 runs 17 residues. The DNA of the CDR3 is TGTGCCAGCAGCTTAATCCGCTTTGCAGCGGGAGGGATTACGCAGTATTTT. Translation gives CASSLIRFAAGGITQYF.

The V call is TRBV27, the J call TRBJ2-1; TRBD1 might be the D (5 bases). V dropped 3 bases and J dropped 4 bases, with 19 bases sitting between them. The CDR3 length is 17 residues. Germline loops: CDR1 MNHEY, CDR2 SMNVEV (reference sequence). The CDR3 DNA is TGTGCCAGCAGTTTTCTCACGTCTAGGGGAACATACAATGAGCAGTTCTTC. Amino acid sequence: CASSFLTSRGTYNEQFF.

The gene calls are TRBV5-1 and TRBJ2-7, with D perhaps matching TRBD1 (6 bases). CDR3 length: 14 amino acids. Germline V CDR1 and CDR2: SGHRS, YFSETQ. The germline V and J ends were trimmed by 0 bases and 5 bases, with 12 bases remaining between them. The CDR3 DNA reads as TGCGCCAGCAGCTTGGCGCAGGGGTTCCACGAGCAGTACTTC. Amino acid sequence: CASSLAQGFHEQYF.

This clone was detected a few times. This chain links TRBV14 with TRBJ1-1; D gene unclear. The CDR3 loop spans 14 amino acids. The V and J ends lost 4 bases and 2 bases respectively, with 11 bases between them. The V gene's germline CDR1 is SGHDN and CDR2 FVKESK. The CDR3 loop is CASSRAMYNTEAFF. Written as DNA, the CDR3 is TGTGCCAGCAGCCGCGCTATGTACAACACTGAAGCTTTCTTT.

This rearrangement joins TRBV11-2 to TRBJ1-2, with 8 bases identical to TRBD1. Trimming cost V 2 bases and J 2 bases; bases outside gene matches: 7. Germline V gene lookup returns CDR1 SGHAT and CDR2 FQNNGV. This CDR3 region has 16 residues. The CDR3 DNA follows: TGTGCCAGCAGCTTAACCCGGACAGGGAGGAACTATGGCTACACCTTC. It codes for CASSLTRTGRNYGYTF.

CDR3 nucleotide sequence: TGCGCCAGCAGCCAACGGCTGGGACTAGCGGGAAGTAATGAGCAGTTCTTC. It specifies CASSQRLGLAGSNEQFF. This rearrangement joins TRBV5-1 to TRBJ2-1; TRBD2 agrees at 13 bases. This CDR3 has 17 amino acids. Per germline, CDR1 SGHRS and CDR2 YFSETQ. The V segment lost 4 bases and the J segment 7 bases; nucleotides outside the gene matches: 11.

A few counts support this clone. The chain joins TRBV4-3 to TRBJ2-1; TRBD1 is a possible D gene (6 bases). The CDR3 runs to 16 residues. V lost 3 bases and J lost 6, with 18 bases in between. Per germline, CDR1 LGHNA and CDR2 YSLEER. CDR3 coding DNA: TGCGCCAGCAGCCACGCCGCCGGCCAAGGGGGCAATGAGCAGTTCTTC. It is translated as CASSHAAGQGGNEQFF.

This chain connects TRBV7-2 to TRBJ2-3, with 7 bases aligning to TRBD2. Germline V gene sequence: CDR1 SGHTA, CDR2 FQGNSA. After removal of 0 bases from V and 6 bases from J, the junction contained 9 bases not matched to a gene. The CDR3 has 16 residues. The CDR3, as DNA: TGTGCCAGCAGCTTAGCATTGCGGGGGAGAACCGATACGCAGTATTTT. It translates to CASSLALRGRTDTQYF.

This rearrangement joins TRBV9 to TRBJ1-5; 9 positions agree with TRBD1. Germline V gene sequence: CDR1 SGDLS, CDR2 YYNGEE. The V gene end was trimmed by 0 bases and the J gene end by 6 bases; junction bases not matched to a gene: 1. There are 14 residues in the CDR3. This chain's CDR3 is CASSVGDRVQPQHF. In DNA form, the CDR3 reads TGTGCCAGCAGCGTAGGGGACAGGGTTCAGCCCCAGCATTTT.

The chain combines TRBV4-1 with TRBJ2-3; tentatively, D is TRBD1 (6 bases). The germline V and J ends were trimmed by 4 bases and 5 bases, with 13 bases remaining between them. This CDR3 is 14 amino acids long. CDR1 is MGHRA and CDR2 is YSYEKL in the germline V gene. This CDR3 reads CASSLQGQEDTQYF. CDR3 DNA: TGCGCCAGCAGCCTCCAGGGGCAGGAAGATACGCAGTATTTT.

This rearrangement joins TRBV2 to TRBJ1-5; D not certain. The germline gives CDR1 SNHLY, CDR2 FYNNEI. This CDR3 comprises 13 residues. The V and J ends lost 7 bases and 4 bases respectively, with 11 bases between them. The CDR3 sequence is CASNPEGNQPQHF. CDR3 coding DNA: TGTGCCAGCAATCCGGAGGGAAATCAGCCCCAGCATTTT.

The chain has TRBV2 and TRBJ1-2; no clear D gene. The germline gives CDR1 SNHLY, CDR2 FYNNEI. This CDR3 contains 17 residues. Trimming shortened V by 6 bases and J by 4 bases, and 24 bases separated the two germline ends. CDR3 nucleotides: TGTGCCAGCAGCCCCAGACTGACTGGTGGCATTTCCTATGGCTACACCTTC. Its translation is CASSPRLTGGISYGYTF. Full variable domain (remainder filled in from reference TRBV2 and TRBJ1-2): EPEVTQTPSHQVTQMGQEVILRCVPISNHLYFYWYRQILGQKVEFLVSFYNNEISEKSEIFDDQFSVERPDGSNFTLKIRSTKLEDSAMYFCASSPRLTGGISYGYTFGSGTRLTVV.